This T cell receptor (beta chain) was identified during a study of shared clonotypes between healthy human individuals. The CDR3 runs to 15 residues. Germline CDR1 and CDR2: MNHEY and SVGAGI. V gave up 1 base and J gave up 3 bases; unmatched junction bases: 3. Clones were read by immunoSEQ multiplex PCR, and TCRdb kept only the in-frame ones, dropping some. The sample carries roughly 2,300,000 clones, 85% to 95% recorded once. Only Caucasian adults living in Nashville, Tennessee made up the donor group. This chain links TRBV6-5 with TRBJ2-4; TRBD1 aligns across 7 bases. The TCR was taken from a man aged 18 to 30 in good health. Some clones in this sample may be carry-over from other donors' samples. The sample taken for sequencing was naive CD4+ T cells from PBMCs. The sample's subset: CD45RA+ positively selected. The CDR3 here is CASSYYRGFKNIQYF. DNA of the CDR3: TGTGCCAGCAGTTACTACAGGGGCTTCAAAAACATTCAGTACTTC.